A selection of T cell receptor beta chains follows, all from one sample in a study of early T cells in non-severe SARS-CoV-2 infection. TCRdb re-called the 5' RACE reads with MiXCR, one entry per CDR3 protein. The table lists approximately 100,000 distinct CDR3 sequences, approximately 11% of them singletons. Sequencing used whole blood. These receptors originate from an adult who was a healthcare worker with PCR-confirmed SARS-CoV-2 infection or an uninfected control (not recorded which). The CDR3 runs from the conserved cysteine through the conserved F or W. A D gene is named only where the DNA matches it firmly. The size of a clone is reported for some rows only, either as once, few or many, or as a class for expanded clones.

>TRBV10-3|TRBJ1-1|TRBD1|few
CATNGQVNTEAFF
TGTGCCACAAATGGACAGGTGAACACTGAAGCTTTCTTT
>TRBV28|TRBJ1-5|NA|few
CASSPGIPQPQHF
TGTGCCAGCAGCCCGGGAATACCCCAGCCCCAGCATTTT
>TRBV19|TRBJ2-2|TRBD2|many
CASGTSGSWTGELFF
TGTGCCAGTGGGACTAGCGGGAGTTGGACCGGGGAGCTGTTTTTT
>TRBV7-2|TRBJ2-5|NA|many
CASSLDPLTNRQETQYF
TGTGCCAGCAGCTTAGATCCCCTGACTAACCGACAAGAGACCCAGTACTTC
>TRBV7-2|TRBJ1-4|NA|many
CASSAGLNEKLFF
TGTGCCAGCAGCGCGGGGCTAAATGAAAAACTGTTTTTT
>TRBV7-8|TRBJ2-1|TRBD2|few
CASSLPASGSNNEQFF
TGTGCCAGCAGCCTCCCGGCTAGCGGGAGTAATAATGAGCAGTTCTTC
>TRBV4-1|TRBJ1-6|NA|NA
CASSQERQENSPLHF
TGCGCCAGCAGCCAAGAAAGGCAGGAAAATTCACCCCTCCACTTT
>TRBV12-3/TRBV12-4|TRBJ1-4|TRBD1|many
CASSPFPGQVSPGTNEKLFF
TGTGCCAGCAGCCCCTTCCCGGGACAGGTGTCTCCGGGGACTAATGAAAAACTGTTTTTT
>TRBV9|TRBJ1-1|TRBD1|NA
CASSARQGPNTEAFF
TGTGCCAGCAGCGCAAGACAGGGCCCGAACACTGAAGCTTTCTTT
>TRBV29-1|TRBJ2-3|NA|NA
CSVGPSTDTQYF
TGCAGCGTCGGTCCTAGCACAGATACGCAGTATTTT
>TRBV5-5|TRBJ2-1|NA|many
CASSFPDKEENEQFF
TGTGCCAGCAGCTTCCCGGACAAGGAGGAAAATGAGCAGTTCTTC
>TRBV7-9|TRBJ1-2|NA|few
CASSFAAGDYGYTF
TGTGCCAGCAGCTTTGCCGCCGGGGACTATGGCTACACCTTC
>TRBV4-1|TRBJ2-7|NA|many
CASSQEQAGEQYF
TGCGCCAGCAGCCAAGAGCAGGCGGGCGAGCAGTACTTC
>TRBV5-1|TRBJ2-2|NA|few
CASSLVVAGELFF
TGCGCCAGCAGCTTGGTGGTTGCCGGGGAGCTGTTTTTT
>TRBV18|TRBJ2-3|NA|many
CASSPRHGGSDTQYF
TGTGCCAGCTCACCTAGGCACGGCGGATCGGATACGCAGTATTTT
>TRBV20-1|TRBJ2-2|NA|few
CSASRVHMGNTGELFF
TGCAGTGCTAGCCGGGTCCACATGGGTAACACCGGGGAGCTGTTTTTT
>TRBV7-2|TRBJ1-2|NA|many
CASSLVGRGTSYHGYTF
TGTGCCAGCAGCTTAGTGGGCAGGGGAACATCGTATCATGGCTACACCTTC
>TRBV6-2/TRBV6-3|TRBJ2-1|TRBD2|NA
CASSRNLAGEYNEQFF
TGTGCCAGCAGTCGGAACCTAGCGGGAGAATACAATGAGCAGTTCTTC
>TRBV7-8|TRBJ2-5|NA|few
CASSLGGLETQYF
TGTGCCAGCAGCCTGGGGGGCTTGGAGACCCAGTACTTC
>TRBV3-1|TRBJ2-6|NA|few
CASSPPGGTNVLTF
TGTGCCAGCAGCCCCCCTGGGGGGACCAACGTCCTGACTTTC
>TRBV7-9|TRBJ2-7|TRBD2|NA
CASSLEAGALKQYF
TGTGCCAGCAGCTTAGAAGCGGGAGCACTGAAGCAGTACTTC
>TRBV20-1|TRBJ2-1|TRBD2|NA
CSARDVTSGRNEQFF
TGCAGTGCTAGAGATGTGACTAGCGGGAGGAATGAGCAGTTCTTC
>TRBV30|TRBJ2-2|NA|many
CAWRTGGNTGELFF
TGTGCCTGGAGAACCGGGGGGAACACCGGGGAGCTGTTTTTT
>TRBV7-9|TRBJ1-2|NA|NA
CASSLVGDLDYGYTF
TGTGCCAGCAGCTTAGTAGGGGACCTGGATTATGGCTACACCTTC
>TRBV25-1|TRBJ1-5|NA|NA
CASSAAGSGQPQHF
TGTGCCAGCAGCGCGGCGGGGTCCGGCCAGCCCCAGCATTTT